This T cell receptor (beta chain) is drawn from a study of technical replicates of blood from a few donors. Looked up from germline, CDR1 is LNHNV and CDR2 is YYDKDF (reference sequence). V was shortened by 0 bases and J by 5 bases, with 11 bases between the two germline ends. The length of the CDR3 is 14 residues. Only in-frame clones appear in the TCRdb table, and some are missing; sequencing was by immunoSEQ multiplex PCR. The data show about 75,000 clones, about nine tenths seen once. This clone appeared once. The receptor comes from a human donor in good health. Some clones in this sample may be carry-over from other donors' samples. Specimen: T cells isolated from PBMCs. The chain uses TRBV15 and TRBJ2-7; weak D call: TRBD2 (5 bases). The CDR3 here is CATSRDYYGDEQYF. The CDR3 nucleotides read TGTGCCACCAGCAGAGATTACTACGGGGACGAGCAGTACTTC. The full variable domain, completed using reference TRBV15 and TRBJ2-7, is DAMVIQNPRYQVTQFGKPVTLSCSQTLNHNVMYWYQQKSSQAPKLLFHYYDKDFNNEADTPDNFQSRRPNTSFCFLDIRSPGLGDTAMYLCATSRDYYGDEQYFGPGTRLTVT.